This section outlines one T cell receptor (beta chain) sequence together with its context. The antigen remains unidentified. PCR employed 60 Vbeta and 13 Jbeta primers. In the original analysis: Counted up in a later analysis, unique TCR beta chains came to approximately 83 million, with about 10 million shared. Clones were read by immunoSEQ multiplex PCR, and TCRdb kept only the in-frame ones, dropping some. That table gives V, J and clone size, and the DNA gave D and trimming. The sample comprises roughly 180,000 clones, 76% of which are singletons, and 0.75% to 0.8% rests with the top ten. This sample stems from a study of cytomegalovirus exposure and HLA in healthy donors. General study findings and limits: Diagnosis of cytomegalovirus status made by the classifier reportedly showed high specificity and sensitivity.

The source material was PBMCs. The TCR comes from a female donor in good health and CMV-seronegative.

This CDR3 is CASSQEALNSPLHF. Written as DNA, the CDR3 is TGTGCCAGCAGTCAAGAGGCGCTTAATTCACCCCTCCACTTT. This chain connects TRBV28 to TRBJ1-6; D not certain. Trimming cost V 5 bases and J 6 bases, with 11 bases left between them. The CDR3 loop spans 14 amino acids. Germline V lookup: CDR1 MDHEN, CDR2 SYDVKM.